Below are 25 T cell receptor beta chains sequenced from a single sample in a study of CD8 T cells in ankylosing spondylitis. Using its own MiXCR run on the 5' RACE reads, TCRdb lists one record per CDR3 protein. Here the sample spans roughly 17,000 distinct CDR3 sequences, less than 9.5% being singletons. The sequencing sample was made of blood. These TCRs come from a male donor with ankylosing spondylitis or in good health (not recorded which).

In its sample, this clonotype was seen a few times. CDR3 nucleotide sequence: TGTGCCAGTGCAGGGGGCCAAGAGACCCAGTACTTC. It encodes CASAGGQETQYF. The rearrangement links TRBV7-9 to TRBJ2-5; 7 nucleotides line up with TRBD1. Germline values: CDR1 SEHNR, CDR2 FQNEAQ (reference sequence). Trimming removed 9 bases from V and 1 base from J; junction bases left unmatched: 2. CDR3 length: 12 amino acids.

This chain connects TRBV12-3 or TRBV12-4 to TRBJ1-1; 12 bases match TRBD1. With V trimmed by 0 bases and J by 4 bases, 3 bases remained unmatched. CDR3 length: 16 amino acids. CDR3 amino acids: CASSLAGQGAGTEAFF. CDR3 nucleotide sequence: TGTGCCAGCAGTTTAGCGGGACAGGGGGCCGGCACTGAAGCTTTCTTT.

The sample holds many counts of this clonotype. V and J are TRBV2 and TRBJ2-2, with D uncertain. V was pared by 6 bases and J by 2 bases, with 13 bases between. The CDR3 spans 15 residues. Germline CDR1 and CDR2: SNHLY and FYNNEI. This CDR3 reads CASRPGPINTGELFF. The CDR3 bases are TGTGCCAGCAGGCCCGGCCCCATCAACACCGGGGAGCTGTTTTTT.

This clonotype was seen ten or more times. This chain uses TRBV6-2 or TRBV6-3 with TRBJ2-1; D gene unclear. CDR3 length equals 16 residues. Germline V gene lookup returns CDR1 MNHEY and CDR2 SVGEGT. Trimming removed 4 bases at V and 6 bases at J, with 19 bases between. CDR3: CASSFSPVLKINEQFF. In DNA, the CDR3 is TGTGCCAGCAGTTTCTCCCCAGTCCTGAAGATCAATGAGCAGTTCTTC.

This clonotype was found a few times. The genes are TRBV6-4 and TRBJ1-1; no definite D call. This CDR3 contains 13 residues. Trimming took 8 bases from V and 0 from J, leaving 10 bases between them. Germline loops: CDR1 MRHNA, CDR2 SNTAGT. The CDR3 region is CASASAVNTEAFF. CDR3 coding DNA: TGTGCCAGCGCAAGCGCGGTGAACACTGAAGCTTTCTTT.

This clonotype was seen a few times. The chain carries TRBV4-1 and TRBJ1-2; D may be TRBD1 (6 bases). CDR1 is MGHRA, CDR2 YSYEKL, per germline. The germline V and J ends were trimmed by 1 base and 4 bases, with 13 bases remaining between them. The length of the CDR3 is 15 residues. CDR3 loop: CASSQGAGAVYGYTF. The DNA for the CDR3 is TGCGCCAGCAGCCAAGGAGCAGGGGCGGTCTATGGCTACACCTTC.

The chain combines TRBV30 with TRBJ2-1, with TRBD2 matching 8 bases. CDR1 and CDR2 (germline): GTSNPN, SVGIG (reference sequence). The CDR3 is 13 amino acids. V was pared by 7 bases and J by 7 bases, with 9 bases of the junction left unmatched. The CDR3 DNA is TGTGCCTCCCAGACTAGCGCAAGGAATGAGCAGTTCTTC. This codes for CASQTSARNEQFF.

This clonotype turned up a few times. The chain links TRBV12-3 or TRBV12-4 to TRBJ1-5; 7 bases match TRBD1. The CDR3 sequence is 13 residues long. With 6 bases clipped from V and 3 bases from J, the junction kept 2 bases outside the gene matches. In nucleotides, the CDR3 is TGTGCCAGCAGGACAGGGTCCAATCAGCCCCAGCATTTT. Amino acid sequence: CASRTGSNQPQHF.

This clonotype appeared many times. The chain joins TRBV12-3 or TRBV12-4 to TRBJ2-1; tentative D call: TRBD1 (5 bases). V was pared by 1 base and J by 3 bases, with 7 bases between. The CDR3 runs to 14 residues. As DNA, the CDR3 is TGTGCCAGCAGTTTAGTGCAGGGCTACAATGAGCAGTTCTTC. Translation gives CASSLVQGYNEQFF.

This clonotype appeared many times. The chain is built from TRBV20-1 and TRBJ2-2; D gene uncertain. Germline V gene data show CDR1 as DFQATT and CDR2 as SNEGSKA (reference sequence). The CDR3 is 14 amino acids. V was clipped by 0 bases and J by 6 bases, with 11 bases between them. CDR3 sequence: CSARDERFPGELFF. The CDR3, as DNA: TGCAGTGCTAGAGATGAGAGGTTCCCCGGGGAGCTGTTTTTT.

This clonotype was recorded many times. The J gene is TRBJ2-5, the V gene TRBV20-1, with D unclear. CDR3 length: 11 amino acids. Germline-derived CDR1 and CDR2 are DFQATT and SNEGSKA (reference sequence). The V end was cut by 5 bases, the J end by 5 bases, with 9 bases between. The CDR3 region is CSAVWGETQYF. Here the CDR3 DNA reads TGCAGTGCTGTCTGGGGTGAGACCCAGTACTTC.

In its sample, this clonotype is medium-sized. This chain links TRBV10-2 with TRBJ2-2, with D uncertain. The CDR3 runs 14 residues. Trimming left V 5 bases short and J 5 bases short, with 12 bases between. Germline V gene lookup returns CDR1 WSHSY and CDR2 SAAADI. Written as DNA, the CDR3 is TGCGCCAGCAGTTTTACCCCCGGTACCGGGGAGCTGTTTTTT. It codes for CASSFTPGTGELFF.

This clonotype was counted at least ten times. The chain couples TRBV12-3 or TRBV12-4 to TRBJ2-1; TRBD1 agrees at 9 bases. This CDR3 comprises 15 residues. Germline trimming cut 6 bases from V and 9 bases from J; bases unmatched to any gene: 12. The CDR3 region is CASRTGTGSRGEQFF. CDR3 nucleotides: TGTGCCAGCAGGACCGGGACAGGGTCCCGAGGTGAGCAGTTCTTC.

The chain links TRBV6-1 to TRBJ2-1; TRBD1 might be the D (6 bases). This CDR3 is 13 amino acids long. V lost 6 bases, J lost 4 bases, and 10 bases lay in between. The germline V gene encodes CDR1 MNHNS and CDR2 SASEGT. The CDR3 coding sequence is TGTGCCAGCAGCCAGGGGTGGTACAATGAGCAGTTCTTC. Translation: CASSQGWYNEQFF.

This clonotype occurred many times. CDR3 in DNA: TGTGCCAGCAGCCAATGGAGGGACAGGGGGCTGGAAAACATTCAGTACTTC. It codes for CASSQWRDRGLENIQYF. The genes are TRBV3-1 and TRBJ2-4; 12 bases map to TRBD1. Germline CDR1 is LGHDT and CDR2 is YNNKEL (reference sequence). This CDR3 has 17 amino acids. V dropped 2 bases and J dropped 5; count of bases not matched to a gene: 7.

V is TRBV12-3 or TRBV12-4 and J is TRBJ2-4; D unresolved. The CDR3 has 13 residues. Trimming pared 4 bases from V and 11 bases from J, leaving 15 bases between. CDR3 region: CASSSSGRLVQYF. The CDR3 coding sequence is TGTGCCAGCAGTTCCTCGGGTCGATTGGTTCAGTACTTC.

This clonotype was seen ten or more times. The CDR3 is CASSLGQNQPQHF. The CDR3 region has the DNA TGTGCCAGCAGTTTAGGGCAGAATCAGCCCCAGCATTTT. The J gene is TRBJ1-5, the V gene TRBV12-3 or TRBV12-4; D ambiguous. The CDR3 sequence is 13 residues long. The V end was cut by 1 base, the J end by 4 bases, with 5 bases between.

There are many counts of this clonotype. The chain combines TRBV5-1 with TRBJ2-5; D gene uncertain. This CDR3 contains 18 residues. V was shortened by 0 bases and J by 2 bases, with 20 bases between the two germline ends. Germline values: CDR1 SGHRS, CDR2 YFSETQ. The CDR3 DNA follows: TGCGCCAGCAGCTTGGCCCCCCGTGGGATCAACTTTCAAGAGACCCAGTACTTC. This encodes CASSLAPRGINFQETQYF.

The chain combines TRBV7-7 with TRBJ2-5, with D uncertain. CDR3 size: 14 residues. Germline CDR1 and CDR2: SSHAT and FNYEAQ (reference sequence). The ends were cut back, 5 bases at V and 2 bases at J, with 12 bases in the middle. CDR3 residues: CASSPTGSQETQYF. CDR3 nucleotide sequence: TGTGCCAGCAGCCCTACCGGCAGTCAAGAGACCCAGTACTTC.

At least ten counts were recorded for this clonotype. The rearrangement links TRBV12-3 or TRBV12-4 to TRBJ1-6; D gene unclear. Trimming took 7 bases from V and 9 from J, leaving 19 bases between them. The CDR3 is 15 amino acids. CDR3 region: CASTSRGGVGSPLHF. The CDR3 bases are TGTGCCAGCACCTCTCGGGGAGGAGTGGGTTCACCCCTCCACTTT.

This clonotype was found many times. This chain connects TRBV11-3 to TRBJ2-1, with 7 bases that match TRBD1. This CDR3 region has 15 residues. Trimming cost V 5 bases and J 4 bases; bases outside gene matches: 8. CDR1 and CDR2 from the germline V gene are SGHNT and YENEEA. The CDR3 reads CASSPDRVAYNEQFF. DNA of the CDR3: TGTGCCAGCAGCCCAGACAGGGTGGCTTACAATGAGCAGTTCTTC.

This clonotype was detected only a few times. The chain uses TRBV25-1 and TRBJ2-1; TRBD2 matches 10 bases. This CDR3 is 15 amino acids long. CDR1 and CDR2 from the germline V gene are MGHDK and SYGVNS. V shed 1 base and J 9 bases; nucleotides not matched to a gene: 6. This CDR3 reads CASSESSGRSGEQFF. CDR3 sequence (DNA): TGTGCCAGCAGTGAATCTAGCGGGAGATCCGGTGAGCAGTTCTTC.

This clonotype was counted at least ten times. The chain uses TRBV21-1 and TRBJ2-3. TRBV21-1 is noted as a pseudogene. The CDR3 runs to 16 residues. CDR3 loop: CASSKGGTSWVDTQYF. The CDR3, as DNA: TGTGCCAGCAGCAAAGGGGGAACGAGCTGGGTGGATACGCAGTATTTT.

CDR3 in amino acids: CASSLRQDYNSPLHF. CDR3 sequence (DNA): TGTGCCAGCAGTTTAAGACAAGACTATAATTCACCCCTCCACTTT. This sequence joins TRBV12-3 or TRBV12-4 and TRBJ1-6; the D is unclear. The CDR3 length is 15 residues. V was pared by 2 bases and J by 3 bases, with 8 bases between.

The sample holds many counts of this clonotype. The genes are TRBV20-1 and TRBJ2-5; TRBD2 aligns across 9 bases. V shed 3 bases and J 5 bases; nucleotides not matched to a gene: 7. Germline V gives CDR1 DFQATT, CDR2 SNEGSKA (reference sequence). The CDR3 is 14 residues long. The DNA for the CDR3 is TGCAGTGCTAGGGGACTAGCTCTATTGGAGACCCAGTACTTC. Translated: CSARGLALLETQYF.